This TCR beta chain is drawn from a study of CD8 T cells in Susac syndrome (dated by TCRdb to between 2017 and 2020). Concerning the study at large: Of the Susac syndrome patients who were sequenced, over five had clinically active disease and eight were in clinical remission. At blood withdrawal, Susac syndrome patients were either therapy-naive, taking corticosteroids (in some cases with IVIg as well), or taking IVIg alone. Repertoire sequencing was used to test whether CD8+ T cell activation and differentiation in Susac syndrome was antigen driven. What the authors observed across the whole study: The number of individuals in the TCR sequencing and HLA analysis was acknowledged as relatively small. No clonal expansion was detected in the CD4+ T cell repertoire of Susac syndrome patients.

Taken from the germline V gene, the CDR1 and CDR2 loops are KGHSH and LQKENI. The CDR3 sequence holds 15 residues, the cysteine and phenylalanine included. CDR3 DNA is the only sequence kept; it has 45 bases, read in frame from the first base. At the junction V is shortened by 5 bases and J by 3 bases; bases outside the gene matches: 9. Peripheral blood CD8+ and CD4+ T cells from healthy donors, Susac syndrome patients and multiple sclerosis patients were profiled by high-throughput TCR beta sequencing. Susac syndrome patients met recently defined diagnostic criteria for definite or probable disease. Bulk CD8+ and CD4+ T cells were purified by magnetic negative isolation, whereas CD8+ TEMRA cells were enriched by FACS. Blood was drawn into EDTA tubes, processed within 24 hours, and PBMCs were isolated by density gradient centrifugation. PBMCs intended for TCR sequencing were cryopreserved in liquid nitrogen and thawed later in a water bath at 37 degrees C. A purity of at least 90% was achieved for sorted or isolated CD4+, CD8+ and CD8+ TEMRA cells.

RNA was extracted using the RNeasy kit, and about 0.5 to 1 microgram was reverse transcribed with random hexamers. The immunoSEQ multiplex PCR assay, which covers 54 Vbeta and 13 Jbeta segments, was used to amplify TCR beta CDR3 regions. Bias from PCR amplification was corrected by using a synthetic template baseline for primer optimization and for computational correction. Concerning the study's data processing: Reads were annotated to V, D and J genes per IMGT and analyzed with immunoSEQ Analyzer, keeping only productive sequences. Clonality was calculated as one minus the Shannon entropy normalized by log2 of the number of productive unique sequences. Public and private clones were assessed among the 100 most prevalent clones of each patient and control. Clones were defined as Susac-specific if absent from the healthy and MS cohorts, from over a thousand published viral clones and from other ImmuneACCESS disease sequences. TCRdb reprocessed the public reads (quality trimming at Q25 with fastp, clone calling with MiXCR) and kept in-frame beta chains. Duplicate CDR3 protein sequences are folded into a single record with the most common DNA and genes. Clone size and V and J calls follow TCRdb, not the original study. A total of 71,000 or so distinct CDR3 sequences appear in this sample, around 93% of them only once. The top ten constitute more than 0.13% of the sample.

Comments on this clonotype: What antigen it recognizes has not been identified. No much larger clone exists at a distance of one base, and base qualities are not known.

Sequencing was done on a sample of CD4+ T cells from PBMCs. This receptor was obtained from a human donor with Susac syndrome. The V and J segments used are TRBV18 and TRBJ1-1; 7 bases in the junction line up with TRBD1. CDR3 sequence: CASSEGQARDTEAFF. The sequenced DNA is TGTGCCAGCTCAGAAGGACAGGCCAGGGACACTGAAGCTTTCTTT.